This TCR beta chain was identified during a study of T cell repertoires in cytomegalovirus infection. Turning to the study itself: Through public TCR beta signatures, both CMV infection and matching HLA type were indicated.

To note about this clonotype: Its target is unknown.

TCRdb ran MiXCR on the reads and lists one entry per CDR3 protein. The sample has a few hundred thousand distinct CDR3 sequences, 40% seen once; the top ten hold about half. The CDR3 is made up of 16 amino acids. V was clipped by 3 bases and J by 5 bases, with 17 bases between them. The germline V gene has CDR1 SEHNR and CDR2 FQNEAQ (reference sequence). The specimen was cultured PBMCs, collected from culture after CMV antigen stimulation. The TCR originated in a human donor in good health (CMV status not recorded). Some clones in this sample may be carry-over from other donors' samples. J is TRBJ2-1 and V is TRBV7-9; D perhaps matches TRBD2 (5 bases). This CDR3 reads CASSLPTGRGNNEQFF. DNA for the CDR3: TGTGCCAGCAGCTTGCCGACGGGGAGAGGTAACAATGAGCAGTTCTTC.